These 25 T cell receptor beta chains share one sample of origin, sequenced in a study of metastatic and nonmetastatic thyroid tumors (TCRdb year 2020). The method behind the library was PCR. TCRdb records Illumina HiSeq 4000 as the sequencer. TCRdb applied fastp at Q25 and MiXCR to the public reads, then kept only in-frame beta chains. In this sample the table shows 85,000 to 95,000 clones, 14% to 15% of which occur a single time. The ten most abundant clones make up around 3.3% of the sample. No patient had received any treatment before thyroid surgery. The sample consisted of blood. The receptor set was obtained from a female donor with papillary thyroid cancer or a benign thyroid nodule (not recorded which). Some clones in this sample may be carry-over from other donors' samples.

V and J are TRBV19 and TRBJ2-2; either TRBD1 or TRBD2 may fit D (6 bases each). This CDR3 spans 17 amino acids. Germline lookup yields CDR1 LNHDA and CDR2 SQIVND (reference sequence). Trimming shortened V by 1 base and J by 1 base, and 13 bases separated the two germline ends. The CDR3 loop is CASSIASGAGNTGELFF. The CDR3 bases are TGTGCCAGTAGTATAGCGTCGGGGGCTGGGAACACCGGGGAGCTGTTTTTT.

This clone was seen at least ten times. CDR3 residues: CASSPASWGQETQYF. As DNA, the CDR3 is TGTGCCAGCTCACCCGCTAGTTGGGGGCAAGAGACCCAGTACTTC. The rearrangement joins TRBV18 to TRBJ2-5; D may correspond to TRBD1 or TRBD2 (5 bases each). V was cut by 3 bases and J by 2 bases, with 13 bases left in between. CDR3 length: 15 amino acids. The V gene's germline CDR1 is KGHSH and CDR2 LQKENI.

This clone occurred many times. The chain links TRBV3-1 to TRBJ1-6; D is unclear. The ends were cut back, 4 bases at V and 0 bases at J, with 13 bases in the middle. Germline lookup yields CDR1 LGHDT and CDR2 YNNKEL (reference sequence). This CDR3 is built from 17 residues. As DNA, the CDR3 is TGTGCCAGCAGCCCCCCCACCGGGAGCTCCTATAATTCACCCCTCCACTTT. Amino acids: CASSPPTGSSYNSPLHF.

This clone was counted at least ten times. CDR3 in DNA: TGTGCCAGCAGCCCACCCAGCAGGGGCGACGACACTGAAGCTTTCTTT. Its protein product is CASSPPSRGDDTEAFF. The V and J genes are TRBV11-1 and TRBJ1-1, with D possibly matching TRBD1 (6 bases). This CDR3 contains 16 residues. CDR1 and CDR2 from the germline V gene are SGHAT and FQDESV (reference sequence). V lost 5 bases to trimming and J lost 3 bases, with 19 bases between them.

This clone appeared many times. The chain links TRBV6-2 or TRBV6-3 to TRBJ1-2; a weak D match, TRBD1 (6 bases). Germline CDR1 reads MNHEY; CDR2 reads SVGEGT. The CDR3 extends over 15 amino acids. Trimming cost V 2 bases and J 4 bases, with 14 bases left between them. CDR3 sequence: CASSYGRGDGYGYTF. The CDR3, as DNA: TGTGCCAGCAGTTACGGGAGGGGGGACGGCTATGGCTACACCTTC.

In this sample, this clone turned up many times. The CDR3 sequence: CASSTREGRNQPQHF. In DNA form, the CDR3 reads TGTGCCAGCAGTACCCGGGAAGGGCGCAATCAGCCCCAGCATTTT. The genes are TRBV28 and TRBJ1-5; the D is unclear. Between the trimmed V and J ends, which lost 5 bases and 2 bases, there was a span of 13 bases. The CDR3 sequence is 15 residues long. In germline, CDR1 is MDHEN, CDR2 SYDVKM.

To note about this clone: A single base separates this from a much larger clone, so it may be a read error. The same CDR3 arises from other DNA sequences in this sample as well. The chain couples TRBV5-1 to TRBJ2-2, with D possibly being TRBD2 (5 bases). The CDR3 runs 15 residues. The V gene's germline CDR1 is SGHRS and CDR2 YFSETQ. The chain's CDR3 is CASSLIGPNTGELFF. Here the CDR3 DNA reads TGCGCCAGCAGCTTGATCGGCCCAAACACCGGGGAGCTATTTTTT. Filled out from reference TRBV5-1 and TRBJ2-2, the complete variable domain reads KAGVTQTPRYLIKTRGQQVTLSCSPISGHRSVSWYQQTPGQGLQFLFEYFSETQRNKGNFPGRFSGRQFSNSRSEMNVSTLELGDSALYLCASSLIGPNTGELFFGEGSRLTVL.

At least ten counts were recorded for this clone. The gene calls are TRBV4-1 and TRBJ1-6; 9 nucleotides agree with TRBD1. CDR3 length: 15 residues. The trim removed 3 bases at V and 7 bases at J, leaving 4 bases unmatched. The V gene's germline CDR1 is MGHRA and CDR2 YSYEKL. CDR3 loop: CASSHQGQGNSPLHF. The DNA for the CDR3 is TGCGCCAGCAGCCACCAGGGACAGGGAAATTCACCCCTCCACTTT.

This clone was seen ten or more times. The chain uses TRBV5-4 and TRBJ2-7; D is perhaps TRBD1 or TRBD2 (5 bases each). The CDR3 has 14 amino acids. CDR1 and CDR2 (germline): SGHNT, YYREEE (reference sequence). Trimming removed 4 bases from V and 3 bases from J, with 14 bases in between. CDR3 sequence (DNA): TGTGCCAGCAGCAGGGACCTCGGGGACTACGAGCAGTACTTC. Protein sequence: CASSRDLGDYEQYF.

There are a few counts of this clone. A clone one base away is much larger, so this may be a read error. The chain uses TRBV12-5 and TRBJ2-5; possibly TRBD2 for D (5 bases). The germline CDR1 and CDR2 sequences are LGHNT and FRNRAP. The CDR3 is 16 residues long. Trimming left V 2 bases short and J 5 bases short, with 18 bases between. CDR3 coding DNA: TGTGCTAGTGGTTTGTCGACTATCCTAACAAGGGAGACCCAGTACTTC. Its protein is CASGLSTILTRETQYF.

This clone has only a few counts. Relative to the germline gene, one junction end is altered; a read error may explain this. The V call is TRBV4-2, the J call TRBJ2-7, with TRBD2 matching over 8 bases. The CDR3 length is 16 residues. The germline gives CDR1 LGHNA, CDR2 YNFKEQ. Written as DNA, the CDR3 is TGTGCCAGCAGCCACCTCTTCGCTCGGGGGGGTTACGAGCAGCACTTC. Translated: CASSHLFARGGYEQHF.

The table lists this clone with many counts. The rearrangement links TRBV30 to TRBJ1-1; D perhaps matches TRBD1 (6 bases). The V and J ends lost 3 bases and 5 bases respectively, with 16 bases between them. CDR1 GTSNPN and CDR2 SVGIG come from the germline V gene (reference sequence). This CDR3 region has 14 residues. CDR3 coding DNA: TGTGCCTGGAGAGGACCTCCCAGGGGTACTGAAGCTTTCTTT. Protein sequence: CAWRGPPRGTEAFF.

This clone was seen ten or more times. This chain connects TRBV2 to TRBJ1-2; TRBD1 is a possible D gene (5 bases). The germline gives CDR1 SNHLY, CDR2 FYNNEI. CDR3 length: 13 amino acids. Trimming cost V 9 bases and J 2 bases, with 13 bases left between them. CDR3 in amino acids: CASGGRENYGYTF. Written as DNA, the CDR3 is TGTGCCAGTGGTGGCAGGGAAAACTATGGCTACACCTTC. Full variable domain (rest looked up from reference TRBV2 and TRBJ1-2): EPEVTQTPSHQVTQMGQEVILRCVPISNHLYFYWYRQILGQKVEFLVSFYNNEISEKSEIFDDQFSVERPDGSNFTLKIRSTKLEDSAMYFCASGGRENYGYTFGSGTRLTVV.

This clone was counted at least ten times. The chain combines TRBV19 with TRBJ2-1; possible D gene TRBD2, 6 bases. Looked up from germline, CDR1 is LNHDA and CDR2 is SQIVND (reference sequence). The CDR3 has 16 amino acids. Between the trimmed V and J ends, which lost 8 bases and 2 bases, there was a span of 19 bases. The chain's CDR3 is CASSHHPAGTYNEQFF. CDR3 coding DNA: TGTGCCAGTTCCCACCACCCCGCGGGGACCTACAATGAGCAGTTCTTC.

This clone has ten or more counts. The CDR3 DNA follows: TGTGCCTGGAGTCCAGGGACTAACTATGGCTACACCTTC. It is translated as CAWSPGTNYGYTF. This rearrangement joins TRBV30 to TRBJ1-2; D is perhaps TRBD1 (5 bases). The V gene's germline CDR1 is GTSNPN and CDR2 SVGIG (reference sequence). V was trimmed by 2 bases and J by 0 bases, leaving 7 bases between them. The CDR3 length is 13 residues.

This chain uses TRBV11-2 with TRBJ1-3; D not certain. The V and J ends lost 2 bases and 2 bases respectively, with 4 bases between them. The CDR3 is 13 amino acids. The V gene's germline CDR1 is SGHAT and CDR2 FQNNGV. The CDR3 nucleotides read TGTGCCAGCAGCTTACCGGCTGGAAACACCATATATTTT. The encoded protein is CASSLPAGNTIYF.

There are many counts of this clone. The genes are TRBV6-2 or TRBV6-3 and TRBJ2-5; the D gene is possibly TRBD2 (6 bases). V was shortened by 4 bases and J by 5 bases, with 14 bases between the two germline ends. From germline, CDR1 is MNHEY and CDR2 SVGEGT. The CDR3 runs to 14 residues. The CDR3 DNA reads as TGTGCCAGCAGTTCGGGCCCTCGGGGGGAGACCCAGTACTTC. Translated, it gives CASSSGPRGETQYF.

This clone was seen at least ten times. This sequence joins TRBV28 and TRBJ1-4; D is ambiguous. CDR1 and CDR2 from the germline V gene are MDHEN and SYDVKM. This CDR3 has 11 amino acids. The V end was cut by 6 bases, the J end by 7 bases, with 6 bases between. The CDR3 coding sequence is TGTGCCAGCAGCTTGACTGAAAAACTGTTTTTT. Its translation: CASSLTEKLFF.

At least ten counts were recorded for this clone. The V and J genes are TRBV29-1 and TRBJ1-6, with no clear D. Germline assignment: CDR1 SQVTM and CDR2 ANQGSEA. Trimming shortened V by 6 bases and J by 6 bases, and 12 bases separated the two germline ends. The CDR3 sequence is 13 residues long. CDR3 in amino acids: CSVAEASNSPLHF. CDR3 DNA: TGCAGCGTGGCAGAGGCCAGTAATTCACCCCTCCACTTT.

Worth noting for this clone: A read error may be the cause here, since a much bigger clone is one base away. The gene calls are TRBV5-6 and TRBJ2-1; weak D call: TRBD1 (6 bases). This CDR3 is 14 amino acids long. Germline V gene data show CDR1 as SGHDT and CDR2 as YYEEEE. DNA for the CDR3: TGTGCCAGCGGACGGAGACAGGCCGACAATGAGCATTTCTTC. Its protein product is CASGRRQADNEHFF.

Details on this clone: This clone may be a read error of a much larger clone one base away. The CDR3 DNA reads TGCGCCAGCAGCCCGGGAGGAGGCCGAGTGAATCAGCCCCAGCATTTT. Its protein product is CASSPGGGRVNQPQHF. The J gene is TRBJ1-5, the V gene TRBV5-1, with D unclear. The CDR3 is 16 residues long. Germline V gene sequence: CDR1 SGHRS, CDR2 YFSETQ. V lost 4 bases and J lost 4, with 18 bases in between.

This clone has more than one count but fewer than ten. This chain joins TRBV2 and TRBJ2-7; maybe TRBD2 (6 bases). Germline V gene sequence: CDR1 SNHLY, CDR2 FYNNEI. The CDR3 length is 13 residues. The V and J ends lost 4 bases and 2 bases respectively, with 9 bases between them. CDR3 protein: CASSGRRAYEQYF. CDR3 DNA: TGTGCCAGCAGTGGGCGGAGGGCCTACGAGCAGTACTTC.

As for this clone: This may be a read error, as it is one base from a much larger clone. Other nucleotide sequences from this sample produce the same CDR3. The rearrangement joins TRBV9 to TRBJ2-3, with 11 positions matching TRBD2. Germline CDR1 is SGDLS and CDR2 is YYNGEE. V was pared by 3 bases and J by 1 base, with 4 bases of the junction left unmatched. The CDR3 extends over 16 amino acids. Here the CDR3 reads CASSGGTSGRTDTQYF. The CDR3 region has the DNA TGTGCCAGCAGCGGCGGGACTAGCGGTCGCACAGATACGCAGTATTTT.

Of note for this clone: Since a much larger clone is just one base distant, this may be a read error. The sample carries other DNA sequences with the same CDR3. For the CDR3, the DNA is TGTGCCAGTTTTGAGGGACAGGGATGGAATAACACTGAAGCTTTCTTT. Encoded protein: CASFEGQGWNNTEAFF. The V and J genes are TRBV2 and TRBJ1-1; TRBD1 aligns across 9 bases. Germline V lookup: CDR1 SNHLY, CDR2 FYNNEI. The V segment lost 9 bases and the J segment 2 bases; nucleotides outside the gene matches: 13. There are 16 residues in the CDR3.

The chain uses TRBV6-1 and TRBJ1-2; TRBD1 is a possible D gene (5 bases). Germline assignment: CDR1 MNHNS and CDR2 SASEGT. V was cut by 5 bases and J by 6 bases, with 16 bases left in between. CDR3 length: 14 residues. For the CDR3, the DNA is TGTGCCAGCAGTCCGAGACAGACGCTGGATGGCTACACCTTC. It is translated as CASSPRQTLDGYTF.